A selection of T cell receptor beta chains follows, all from one sample in a study of cytomegalovirus exposure and HLA in healthy donors. Here immunoSEQ multiplex PCR was the method, and the copy in TCRdb shows in-frame clones only, minus some. The sample lists around 200,000 clones; roughly 80% were seen once. Specimen: PBMCs. These receptors came from a man in his forties in good health and CMV-seropositive. Both conserved end residues are part of each CDR3. The D gene is left open where the match is weak. Size is stated for part of the rows, as once, few or many counts, or as a class when the clone is expanded.

>-|TRBV19|-|TRBJ2-1
CASSIGPGTAGYNEQFF
TGTGCCAGTAGTATAGGCCCCGGGACTGCCGGTTACAATGAGCAGTTCTTC
>TRBD1|TRBV2|-|TRBJ2-5
CASSVGRGQTQYF
TGTGCCAGCAGTGTGGGCAGGGGGCAGACCCAGTACTTC
>-|TRBV29-1|-|TRBJ2-7
CSAMQGNSYEQYF
TGCAGCGCTATGCAGGGGAACTCCTACGAGCAGTACTTC
>-|TRBV27|-|TRBJ2-7
CASSPPSSYEQYF
TGTGCCAGCAGTCCTCCCTCTTCCTACGAGCAGTACTTC
>-|TRBV27|-|TRBJ2-1
CASSLTTGVGNEQFF
TGTGCCAGCAGTTTAACGACAGGTGTAGGTAATGAGCAGTTCTTC
>-|TRBV6-1|-|TRBJ1-5
CASSEFGGENQPQHF
TGTGCCAGCAGTGAATTTGGGGGGGAGAATCAGCCCCAGCATTTT
>TRBD1|TRBV9|-|TRBJ2-6
CASSVGPVQDRAGANVLTF
TGTGCCAGCAGCGTAGGACCTGTCCAAGACAGGGCTGGGGCCAACGTCCTGACTTTC
>TRBD2|TRBV7-9|-|TRBJ2-3
CASSPLTSDTDTQYF
TGTGCCAGCAGCCCCTTGACTAGCGACACAGATACGCAGTATTTT
>-|TRBV9|-|TRBJ1-3
CASSVSDWGNTIYF
TGTGCCAGCAGCGTAAGTGACTGGGGAAACACCATATATTTT
>-|TRBV6-5|-|TRBJ2-2
CASRLTSEGGELFF
TGTGCCAGCAGACTAACTAGTGAAGGCGGGGAGCTGTTTTTT
>TRBD2|TRBV7-3|-|TRBJ2-1
CASSLGRETYNEQFF
TGTGCCAGCAGCTTAGGGCGGGAGACCTACAATGAGCAGTTCTTC
>TRBD2|TRBV6-1|once|TRBJ2-7
CASSEAALRSGRASEQYF
TGTGCCAGCAGTGAAGCAGCCCTGAGGAGCGGGAGGGCTAGCGAGCAGTACTTC
>TRBD2|TRBV7-6|many|TRBJ2-7
CASSSTSASSYEQYF
TGTGCCAGCAGCTCGACTAGCGCGAGCTCCTACGAGCAGTACTTC
>-|TRBV7-6|-|TRBJ2-7
CASSLGPSGKDEQYF
TGTGCCAGCAGCTTAGGACCCTCAGGGAAGGACGAGCAGTACTTC
>TRBD1|TRBV5-1|-|TRBJ2-3
CASSWGQGADTQYF
TGCGCCAGCAGCTGGGGACAGGGGGCAGATACGCAGTATTTT
>-|TRBV7-6|-|TRBJ2-2
CASSFGGTTGELFF
TGTGCCAGCAGCTTCGGGGGAACCACCGGGGAGCTGTTTTTT
>TRBD1|TRBV10-3|-|TRBJ2-1
CAASPGQAFRDEQFF
TGTGCCGCCTCGCCGGGACAGGCGTTTAGAGATGAGCAGTTCTTC